This passage covers 20 T cell receptor beta chains from one sample sequenced in a study of cytomegalovirus exposure and HLA in healthy donors. The data were produced by immunoSEQ multiplex PCR, yet TCRdb's version contains in-frame clones alone and is incomplete. The sample includes some 170,000 clones, approximately 86% of them seen just once. The specimen was PBMCs. All receptors derive from a man aged 18 to 29 in good health and CMV-seropositive.

This chain uses TRBV15 with TRBJ1-3, with D uncertain. CDR3 length: 14 amino acids. V was clipped by 2 bases and J by 3 bases, with 8 bases between them. Germline V gives CDR1 LNHNV, CDR2 YYDKDF (reference sequence). This CDR3 reads CATSRRRGGNTIYF. The CDR3 DNA reads TGTGCCACCAGCAGACGGAGAGGTGGAAACACCATATATTTT.

This chain joins TRBV27 and TRBJ2-7, with TRBD1 as a possible D gene (5 bases). The CDR3 extends over 14 amino acids. V lost 2 bases to trimming and J lost 1 base, with 9 bases between them. Looked up from germline, CDR1 is MNHEY and CDR2 is SMNVEV (reference sequence). CDR3 loop: CASSLTGPSYEQYF. The CDR3, as DNA: TGTGCCAGCAGTTTAACAGGTCCTTCCTACGAGCAGTACTTC.

This sequence joins TRBV6-4 and TRBJ2-1; TRBD2 might be the D (5 bases). The germline gives CDR1 MRHNA, CDR2 SNTAGT. V was pared by 6 bases and J by 0 bases, with 15 bases between. The CDR3 is 16 residues long. CDR3 DNA sequence: TGTGCCAGCAGCGCTTTGGAGCGGAGCTCCTACAATGAGCAGTTCTTC. This sequence encodes CASSALERSSYNEQFF.

This chain connects TRBV5-3 to TRBJ2-7; TRBD1 agrees at 7 bases. TRBV5-3 is annotated as an ORF whose role is uncertain. The CDR3 runs to 20 residues. The trim removed 4 bases at V and 0 bases at J, leaving 22 bases unmatched. The CDR3 DNA sequence: TGTGCCAGAAGCCATAGGGCGGACAGGCGTCCGGAAGAACGCTCCTACGAGCAGTACTTC. Residues: CARSHRADRRPEERSYEQYF.

The chain joins TRBV27 to TRBJ2-3; D possibly corresponds to TRBD2 (6 bases). V was trimmed by 5 bases and J by 4 bases, leaving 16 bases between them. CDR1 is MNHEY, CDR2 SMNVEV, per germline (reference sequence). The CDR3 has 15 amino acids. The DNA of the CDR3 is TGTGCCAGCAGTCTCGCGGGGCCATGGTCAGATACGCAGTATTTT. Translated: CASSLAGPWSDTQYF.

The chain couples TRBV6-5 to TRBJ2-7; weak D call: TRBD1 (6 bases). Trimming took 0 bases from V and 0 from J, leaving 12 bases between them. Germline loops: CDR1 MNHEY, CDR2 SVGAGI. The CDR3 covers 16 residues. CDR3 DNA: TGTGCCAGCAGTTACTCGGCAGGGGCTAGCTCCTACGAGCAGTACTTC. It yields the protein CASSYSAGASSYEQYF.

The chain joins TRBV5-1 to TRBJ2-1, with TRBD2 matching over 10 bases. Germline assignment: CDR1 SGHRS and CDR2 YFSETQ. The CDR3 extends over 14 amino acids. V dropped 3 bases and J dropped 7; count of bases not matched to a gene: 4. The CDR3 bases are TGCGCCAGCAGCTCCGGGACTAGCGAAAATGAGCAGTTCTTC. The encoded protein is CASSSGTSENEQFF.

This clone came up once. The gene calls are TRBV27 and TRBJ2-1; 13 bases map to TRBD2. Germline trimming cut 10 bases from V and 7 bases from J; bases unmatched to any gene: 7. Germline-derived CDR1 and CDR2 are MNHEY and SMNVEV (reference sequence). CDR3 length: 14 residues. In DNA, the CDR3 is TGTGCCATCAGGACTAGCGGGAGCTCGAATGAGCAGTTCTTC. This encodes CAIRTSGSSNEQFF.

This chain uses TRBV6-5 with TRBJ1-4; D may be TRBD1 (5 bases). In germline, CDR1 is MNHEY, CDR2 SVGAGI. V was pared by 6 bases and J by 8 bases, with 19 bases between. The CDR3 has 15 amino acids. CDR3 loop: CASRLQGVLGEKLFF. The CDR3 nucleotides are TGTGCCAGCAGGCTTCAGGGTGTTCTGGGGGAAAAACTGTTTTTT.

This sequence joins TRBV27 and TRBJ2-1, with 8 bases fitting TRBD2. Germline trimming cut 6 bases from V and 6 bases from J; bases unmatched to any gene: 7. Germline loops: CDR1 MNHEY, CDR2 SMNVEV (reference sequence). The CDR3 totals 14 residues. In DNA form, the CDR3 reads TGTGCCAGCAGAAATAGCGGGGCGGGCAATGAGCAGTTCTTC. Translated: CASRNSGAGNEQFF.

The V and J genes are TRBV5-6 and TRBJ2-7; D unclear. CDR3 length: 14 residues. Germline CDR1 SGHDT, CDR2 YYEEEE. V lost 1 base to trimming and J lost 5 bases, with 13 bases between them. The CDR3 DNA sequence: TGTGCCAGCAGCTTGTGCGGAAATAAACACGAGCAGTACTTC. Protein sequence: CASSLCGNKHEQYF.

The chain carries TRBV5-6 and TRBJ1-1; D unclear. Trimming took off 3 bases at V and 4 bases at J, with 10 bases between the two ends. Germline V lookup: CDR1 SGHDT, CDR2 YYEEEE. The length of the CDR3 is 13 residues. In DNA form, the CDR3 reads TGTGCCAGCAGCTCTGGCGGGATCACTGAAGCTTTCTTT. Protein: CASSSGGITEAFF.

This clone is a singleton in its sample. The CDR3, as DNA: TGTGCCAGCAGCCCCGGGACAGGGTTGGGCGAGCAGTACTTC. Its translation is CASSPGTGLGEQYF. The J gene is TRBJ2-7, the V gene TRBV5-6, with 9 bases aligning to TRBD1. The CDR3 has 14 residues. The V gene's germline CDR1 is SGHDT and CDR2 YYEEEE. V lost 4 bases, J lost 6 bases, and 8 bases stayed unmatched.

This chain links TRBV5-6 with TRBJ2-7, with D perhaps matching TRBD2 (5 bases). The V gene's germline CDR1 is SGHDT and CDR2 YYEEEE. Trimming shortened V by 4 bases and J by 4 bases, and 9 bases separated the two germline ends. The CDR3 length is 12 residues. The CDR3 reads CASSPGGYEQYF. In DNA, the CDR3 is TGTGCCAGCAGCCCTGGAGGTTACGAGCAGTACTTC.

The V call is TRBV7-9, the J call TRBJ2-2; 12 bases align to TRBD1. CDR3 size: 15 residues. Germline assignment: CDR1 SEHNR and CDR2 FQNEAQ (reference sequence). V was clipped by 5 bases and J by 4 bases; unmatched bases: 2. CDR3 DNA sequence: TGTGCCAGCAGCCTGGGACAGGGGGCCACCGGGGAGCTGTTTTTT. Its protein is CASSLGQGATGELFF.

This chain joins TRBV6-6 and TRBJ1-3, with D possibly being TRBD1 (5 bases). V lost 11 bases and J lost 4, with 15 bases in between. The CDR3 is 13 residues long. Per germline, CDR1 MNHNY and CDR2 SVGAGI (reference sequence). In DNA, the CDR3 is TGTGCCGGGGGAGGGCCCGTGGGAAACACCATATATTTT. Amino acid sequence: CAGGGPVGNTIYF.

The CDR3: CASSYLEATYEQYF. CDR3 coding DNA: TGTGCCAGCAGTTATCTCGAGGCGACCTACGAGCAGTACTTC. V gene TRBV6-8 combines with J gene TRBJ2-7, with D uncertain. The germline gives CDR1 MNHGY, CDR2 SAAAGT. The CDR3 covers 14 residues. The V end lost 3 bases, the J end lost 2 bases, and 11 bases lay between the germline ends.

The chain has TRBV30 and TRBJ1-5, with D uncertain. Germline CDR1 reads GTSNPN; CDR2 reads SVGIG (reference sequence). The CDR3 totals 13 residues. V lost 2 bases to trimming and J lost 0 bases, with 5 bases between them. The CDR3 spells CAWSRGSNQPQHF. CDR3 nucleotides: TGTGCCTGGAGTAGAGGTAGCAATCAGCCCCAGCATTTT.

The CDR3: CASSPRQNSYNEQFF. The CDR3 DNA is TGTGCCAGCAGCCCTCGACAGAACTCCTACAATGAGCAGTTCTTC. The genes are TRBV11-3 and TRBJ2-1; weak D call: TRBD1 (5 bases). The CDR3 has 15 amino acids. Trimming cost V 5 bases and J 0 bases, with 11 bases left between them. CDR1 and CDR2 from the germline V gene are SGHNT and YENEEA.

The V call is TRBV27, the J call TRBJ2-3, with 10 nucleotides matching TRBD2. The junction had 9 bases not matched to a gene; V was cut back by 8 bases and J by 1 base. CDR3 length: 16 amino acids. Per the germline V gene, CDR1 is MNHEY and CDR2 is SMNVEV (reference sequence). DNA of the CDR3: TGTGCCAGCGGAACCATTACTAGCGGGGGCACAGATACGCAGTATTTT. It translates to CASGTITSGGTDTQYF.